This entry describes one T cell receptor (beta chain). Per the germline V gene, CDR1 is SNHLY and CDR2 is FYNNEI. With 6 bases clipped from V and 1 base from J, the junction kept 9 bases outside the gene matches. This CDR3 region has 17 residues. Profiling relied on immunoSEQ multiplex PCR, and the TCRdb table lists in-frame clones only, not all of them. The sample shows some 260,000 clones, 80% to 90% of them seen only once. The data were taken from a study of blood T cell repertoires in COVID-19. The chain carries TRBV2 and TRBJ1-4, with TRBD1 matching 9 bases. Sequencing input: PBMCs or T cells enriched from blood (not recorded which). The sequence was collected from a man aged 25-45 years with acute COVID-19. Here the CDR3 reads CASSKPGQGLTNEKLFF. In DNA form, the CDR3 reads TGTGCCAGCAGCAAGCCGGGACAGGGTCTAACTAATGAAAAACTGTTTTTT. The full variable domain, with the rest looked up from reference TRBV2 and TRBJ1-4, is EPEVTQTPSHQVTQMGQEVILRCVPISNHLYFYWYRQILGQKVEFLVSFYNNEISEKSEIFDDQFSVERPDGSNFTLKIRSTKLEDSAMYFCASSKPGQGLTNEKLFFGSGTQLSVL.